The 17 T cell receptor beta chains in this list originate from one sample, sequenced in a study of response to subunit inactivated influenza vaccine. TCRdb used MiXCR to reprocess the RT-PCR reads, holding one entry per CDR3 protein. The sample contains around 850,000 distinct CDR3 sequences, about a fifth of which appear only once. Sequenced material: PBMCs from blood, taken more than 4 days after vaccination. These receptors were collected from a middle-aged man who received an inactivated influenza vaccine.

This clonotype has ten or more counts. The chain is built from TRBV7-2 and TRBJ2-3; D remains unclear. V lost 1 base and J 6 bases, leaving 2 bases between the germline ends. The CDR3 consists of 11 residues. Germline CDR1 is SGHTA and CDR2 is FQGNSA. The CDR3 protein is CASSLVDTQYF. The CDR3 nucleotides read TGTGCCAGCAGCTTAGTTGATACGCAGTATTTT.

The V gene is TRBV7-2, the J gene TRBJ1-3; D is undetermined. V gave up 2 bases and J gave up 2 bases, with 10 bases separating them. The germline V gene encodes CDR1 SGHTA and CDR2 FQGNSA. The CDR3 contains 15 residues. CDR3 sequence reads: CASSLSKAAGNTIYF. Here the CDR3 DNA reads TGTGCCAGCAGCTTATCAAAGGCGGCTGGAAACACCATATATTTT.

The V gene is TRBV5-1, the J gene TRBJ2-1; a weak D match, TRBD2 (6 bases). The CDR3 loop spans 15 amino acids. V lost 0 bases and J 7 bases, leaving 14 bases between the germline ends. From germline, CDR1 is SGHRS and CDR2 YFSETQ. The CDR3 region has the DNA TGCGCCAGCAGCTTGGACCGGCCCGCGGGGAATGAGCAGTTCTTC. This encodes CASSLDRPAGNEQFF.

This clonotype was picked up a small number of times. J is TRBJ2-3 and V is TRBV10-2, with D possibly matching TRBD1 (6 bases). Trimming stripped 2 bases from V and 11 bases from J, with 14 bases between. This CDR3 contains 13 residues. Germline CDR1 and CDR2: WSHSY and SAAADI. The CDR3 spells CASSERSDSRQYF. The CDR3 DNA follows: TGCGCCAGCAGTGAGAGGTCGGACAGTCGGCAGTATTTT.

This clonotype appeared many times. Here the CDR3 DNA reads TGTGCCAGCAGTTACTCCGGAGACAATGAGCAGTTCTTC. Protein product: CASSYSGDNEQFF. The chain employs TRBV6-5 and TRBJ2-1, with D unclear. This CDR3 region has 13 residues. Germline CDR1 and CDR2: MNHEY and SVGAGI. V was cut by 0 bases and J by 5 bases, with 5 bases left in between.

The chain recombines TRBV11-2 with TRBJ2-3; D uncertain. This CDR3 contains 16 residues. V was shortened by 0 bases and J by 0 bases, with 10 bases between the two germline ends. In germline, CDR1 is SGHAT, CDR2 FQNNGV. Here the CDR3 DNA reads TGTGCCAGCAGCTTAGATCTGCTGGGAAGCACAGATACGCAGTATTTT. Translating gives CASSLDLLGSTDTQYF.

The rearrangement links TRBV18 to TRBJ2-6, with D possibly matching TRBD1 (6 bases). This CDR3 is built from 17 residues. V lost 4 bases and J 2 bases, leaving 15 bases between the germline ends. From germline, CDR1 is KGHSH and CDR2 LQKENI. CDR3: CASSRLTGGTGANVLTF. Written as DNA, the CDR3 is TGTGCCAGCTCACGACTGACAGGAGGTACTGGGGCCAACGTCCTGACTTTC.

The J gene is TRBJ2-1, the V gene TRBV4-3; D is tentatively TRBD1 or TRBD2 (7 bases each). Per germline, CDR1 LGHNA and CDR2 YSLEER. V shed 4 bases and J shed 11 bases, with 24 bases lying between them. This CDR3 contains 16 residues. Written as DNA, the CDR3 is TGCGCCAGCAGCCCAGGGGGGGGGACGGGTAGCGATCAGCAGTTCTTC. This encodes CASSPGGGTGSDQQFF.

This clonotype has only a few counts. The CDR3 nucleotides are TGTGCCAGCAGCCAAGGAGGGAACGGTTCACCCCTCCACTTT. Its translation is CASSQGGNGSPLHF. V and J are TRBV3-1 and TRBJ1-6, with D unclear. V was pared by 1 base and J by 9 bases, with 10 bases between. Germline V gene lookup returns CDR1 LGHDT and CDR2 YNNKEL (reference sequence). CDR3 length: 14 residues.

This clonotype was counted a few times. The V and J genes are TRBV7-9 and TRBJ2-7; 11 bases agree with TRBD1. CDR1 SEHNR and CDR2 FQNEAQ come from the germline V gene (reference sequence). V lost 5 bases, J lost 3 bases, and 6 bases stayed unmatched. CDR3 length: 15 amino acids. The CDR3 is CASSGGQGVNYEQYF. The CDR3 region has the DNA TGTGCCAGCAGCGGGGGACAGGGGGTTAACTACGAGCAGTACTTC.

This chain uses TRBV29-1 with TRBJ2-7; TRBD1 agrees at 7 bases. Trimming removed 6 bases from V and 4 bases from J; junction bases left unmatched: 12. Germline CDR1 reads SQVTM; CDR2 reads ANQGSEA. The CDR3 consists of 14 residues. The CDR3 nucleotides are TGCAGCGTAGGACGGGACAGATTACGATACGAGCAGTACTTC. This sequence encodes CSVGRDRLRYEQYF.

This chain joins TRBV28 and TRBJ1-6; no firm D call. Germline V CDR1 and CDR2: MDHEN, SYDVKM. CDR3 length: 14 amino acids. The V end lost 3 bases, the J end lost 6 bases, and 9 bases lay between the germline ends. The CDR3, as DNA: TGTGCCAGCAGTTTCTCTGGGGTTAATTCACCCCTCCACTTT. This gives the protein CASSFSGVNSPLHF. Using reference TRBV28 and TRBJ1-6 for the parts outside the CDR3, the full variable domain is DVKVTQSSRYLVKRTGEKVFLECVQDMDHENMFWYRQDPGLGLRLIYFSYDVKMKEKGDIPEGYSVSREKKERFSLILESASTNQTSMYLCASSFSGVNSPLHFGNGTRLTVT.

The chain employs TRBV30 and TRBJ1-5; unclear D gene. The CDR3 contains 16 residues. Germline CDR1 and CDR2: GTSNPN and SVGIG (reference sequence). Trimming shortened V by 0 bases and J by 4 bases, and 16 bases separated the two germline ends. The CDR3: CAWSVNRLAGNQPQHF. The CDR3 DNA reads as TGTGCCTGGAGTGTAAACCGACTAGCGGGGAATCAGCCCCAGCATTTT. Supplemented by reference TRBV30 and TRBJ1-5, the full variable domain reads SQTIHQWPATLVQPVGSPLSLECTVEGTSNPNLYWYRQAAGRGLQLLFYSVGIGQISSEVPQNLSASRPQDRQFILSSKKLLLSDSGFYLCAWSVNRLAGNQPQHFGDGTRLSIL.

This clonotype came up a few times. This chain uses TRBV5-1 with TRBJ2-1; 10 nucleotides agree with TRBD2. With 0 bases clipped from V and 4 bases from J, the junction kept 10 bases outside the gene matches. The CDR3 loop spans 18 amino acids. The germline V gene has CDR1 SGHRS and CDR2 YFSETQ. The CDR3 sequence: CASSLAPSGSLEYNEQFF. CDR3 in DNA: TGCGCCAGCAGCTTGGCCCCTAGCGGGAGCCTAGAATACAATGAGCAGTTCTTC.

This clonotype was counted only a few times. The chain carries TRBV24-1 and TRBJ2-3, with a weak D call TRBD1 (6 bases). Trimming removed 1 base at V and 5 bases at J, with 18 bases between. This CDR3 has 17 amino acids. Germline V gene lookup returns CDR1 KGHDR and CDR2 SFDVKD. The CDR3 DNA reads as TGTGCCACCAGTGATTTTCCGGGGACATCGCTCCGAGATACGCAGTATTTT. Its protein is CATSDFPGTSLRDTQYF.

This clonotype was counted only a few times. The gene calls are TRBV10-3 and TRBJ1-2; tentative D call: TRBD1 (5 bases). The CDR3 sequence is 14 residues long. V was trimmed by 0 bases and J by 6 bases, leaving 11 bases between them. The germline gives CDR1 ENHRY, CDR2 SYGVKD. The CDR3 DNA is TGTGCCATCAGTGAGTCTGAGGCAGGGAATGGCTACACCTTC. Translation: CAISESEAGNGYTF.

The V call is TRBV7-8, the J call TRBJ2-5; TRBD2 matches 7 bases. The CDR3 has 15 amino acids. The ends lost 1 base at V and 1 base at J; junction bases unmatched: 3. Germline V CDR1 and CDR2: SGHVS, FQNEAQ. The CDR3 region is CASSLVGGIQETQYF. The CDR3 coding sequence is TGTGCCAGCAGCTTAGTCGGGGGGATCCAAGAGACCCAGTACTTC. Full variable domain (rest looked up from reference TRBV7-8 and TRBJ2-5): GAGVSQSPRYKVAKRGQDVALRCDPISGHVSLFWYQQALGQGPEFLTYFQNEAQLDKSGLPSDRFFAERPEGSVSTLKIQRTQQEDSAVYLCASSLVGGIQETQYFGPGTRLLVL.